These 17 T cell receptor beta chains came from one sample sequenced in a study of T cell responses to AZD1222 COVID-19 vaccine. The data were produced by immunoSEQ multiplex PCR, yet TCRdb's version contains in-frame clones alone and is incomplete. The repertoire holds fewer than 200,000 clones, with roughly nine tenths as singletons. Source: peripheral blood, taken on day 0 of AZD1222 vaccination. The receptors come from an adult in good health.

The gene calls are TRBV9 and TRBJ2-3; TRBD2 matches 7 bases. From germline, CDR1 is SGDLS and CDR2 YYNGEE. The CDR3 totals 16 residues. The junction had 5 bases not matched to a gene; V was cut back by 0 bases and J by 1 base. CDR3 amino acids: CASSVGGAGGTDTQYF. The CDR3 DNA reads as TGTGCCAGCAGCGTAGGGGGCGCGGGGGGCACAGATACGCAGTATTTT.

The DNA of the CDR3 is TGTGCCAGCAGCTTAGGACTAGCGGGAGGGGGTGAGCAGTTCTTC. Its translation is CASSLGLAGGGEQFF. The chain couples TRBV11-3 to TRBJ2-1; 14 bases are shared with TRBD2. This CDR3 has 15 residues. The V gene's germline CDR1 is SGHNT and CDR2 YENEEA. V was pared by 1 base and J by 9 bases, with 2 bases of the junction left unmatched.

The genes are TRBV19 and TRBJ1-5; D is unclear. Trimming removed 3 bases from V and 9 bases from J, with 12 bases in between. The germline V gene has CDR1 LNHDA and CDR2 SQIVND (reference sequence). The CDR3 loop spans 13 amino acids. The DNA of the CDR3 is TGTGCCAGTAGTATTAAAACGGGTTGGCCCCAGCATTTT. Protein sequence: CASSIKTGWPQHF.

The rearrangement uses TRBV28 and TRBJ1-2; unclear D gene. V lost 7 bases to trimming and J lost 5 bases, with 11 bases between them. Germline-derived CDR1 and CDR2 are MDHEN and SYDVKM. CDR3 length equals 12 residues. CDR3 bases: TGTGCCAGCATAACCGGTCAGTATGGCTACACCTTC. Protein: CASITGQYGYTF.

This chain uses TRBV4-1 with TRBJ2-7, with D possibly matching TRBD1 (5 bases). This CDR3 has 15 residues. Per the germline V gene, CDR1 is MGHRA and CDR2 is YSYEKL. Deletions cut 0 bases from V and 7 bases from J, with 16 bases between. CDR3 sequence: CASSQDWQGIKEQYF. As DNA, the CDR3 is TGCGCCAGCAGCCAAGACTGGCAGGGAATTAAAGAGCAGTACTTC.

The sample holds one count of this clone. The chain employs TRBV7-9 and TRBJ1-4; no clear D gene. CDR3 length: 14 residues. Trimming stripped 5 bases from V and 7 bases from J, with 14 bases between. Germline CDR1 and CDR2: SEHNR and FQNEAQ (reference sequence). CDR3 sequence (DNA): TGTGCCAGCAGCGCCCGGGGAGGCGGTGAAAAACTGTTTTTT. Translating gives CASSARGGGEKLFF.

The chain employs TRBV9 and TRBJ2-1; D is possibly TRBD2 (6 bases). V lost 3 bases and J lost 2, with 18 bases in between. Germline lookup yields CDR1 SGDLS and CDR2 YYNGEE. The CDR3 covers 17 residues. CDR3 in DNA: TGTGCCAGCAGCGCCCCCCGCGGGGCGGAGCCCTACAATGAGCAGTTCTTC. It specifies CASSAPRGAEPYNEQFF.

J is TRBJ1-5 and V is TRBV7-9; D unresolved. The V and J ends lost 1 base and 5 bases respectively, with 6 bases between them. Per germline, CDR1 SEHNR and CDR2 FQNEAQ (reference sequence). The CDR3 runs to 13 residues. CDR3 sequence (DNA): TGTGCCAGCAGCTTAGTCGGAGATCAGCCCCAGCATTTT. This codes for CASSLVGDQPQHF.

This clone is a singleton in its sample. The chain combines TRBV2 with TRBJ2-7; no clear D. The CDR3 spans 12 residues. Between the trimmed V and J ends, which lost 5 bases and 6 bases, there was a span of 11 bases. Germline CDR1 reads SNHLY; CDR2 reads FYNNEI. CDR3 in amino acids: CASSSGPGEQYF. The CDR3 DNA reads TGTGCCAGCAGTTCCGGACCGGGCGAGCAGTACTTC.

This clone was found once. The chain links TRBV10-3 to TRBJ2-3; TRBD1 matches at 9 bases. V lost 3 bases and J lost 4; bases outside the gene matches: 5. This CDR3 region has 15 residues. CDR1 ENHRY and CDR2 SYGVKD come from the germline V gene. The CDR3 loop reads CAISEVTGGADTQYF. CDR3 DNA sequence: TGTGCCATCAGTGAAGTTACAGGGGGCGCAGATACGCAGTATTTT.

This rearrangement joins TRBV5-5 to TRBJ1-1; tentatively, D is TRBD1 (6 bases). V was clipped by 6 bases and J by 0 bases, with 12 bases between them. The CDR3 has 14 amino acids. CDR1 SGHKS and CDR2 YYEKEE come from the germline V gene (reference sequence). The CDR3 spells CASTRGAMNTEAFF. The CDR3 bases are TGTGCCAGCACCAGGGGAGCCATGAACACTGAAGCTTTCTTT. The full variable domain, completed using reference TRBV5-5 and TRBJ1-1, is DAGVTQSPTHLIKTRGQQVTLRCSPISGHKSVSWYQQVLGQGPQFIFQYYEKEERGRGNFPDRFSARQFPNYSSELNVNALLLGDSALYLCASTRGAMNTEAFFGQGTRLTVV.

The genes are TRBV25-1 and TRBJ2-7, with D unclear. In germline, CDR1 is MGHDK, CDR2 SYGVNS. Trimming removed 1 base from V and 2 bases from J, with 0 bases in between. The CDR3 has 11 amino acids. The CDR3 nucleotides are TGTGCCAGCAGTGAATCCTACGAGCAGTACTTC. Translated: CASSESYEQYF.

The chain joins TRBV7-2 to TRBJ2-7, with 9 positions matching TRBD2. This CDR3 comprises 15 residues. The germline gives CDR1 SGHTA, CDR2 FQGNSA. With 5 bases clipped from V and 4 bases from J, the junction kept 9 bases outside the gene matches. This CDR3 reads CASSLRAGGQYEQYF. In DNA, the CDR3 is TGTGCCAGCAGCCTAAGGGCGGGGGGGCAATACGAGCAGTACTTC. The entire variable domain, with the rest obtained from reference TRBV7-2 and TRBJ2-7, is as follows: GAGVSQSPSNKVTEKGKDVELRCDPISGHTALYWYRQSLGQGLEFLIYFQGNSAPDKSGLPSDRFSAERTGGSVSTLTIQRTQQEDSAVYLCASSLRAGGQYEQYFGPGTRLTVT.

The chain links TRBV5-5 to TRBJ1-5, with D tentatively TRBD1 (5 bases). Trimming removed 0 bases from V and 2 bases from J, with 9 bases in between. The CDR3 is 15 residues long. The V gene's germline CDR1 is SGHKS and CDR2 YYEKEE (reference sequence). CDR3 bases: TGTGCCAGCAGCTTGGAGCAGGGCGGCAATCAGCCCCAGCATTTT. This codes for CASSLEQGGNQPQHF.

The DNA of the CDR3 is TGTGCCAGCAGCACGCCAGCATGGGCGGATGGCTACACCTTC. This translates into CASSTPAWADGYTF. The chain has TRBV7-9 and TRBJ1-2; D not certain. The CDR3 covers 14 residues. With 5 bases removed from V and 6 bases from J, the gap between germline ends came to 16 bases. The germline CDR1 and CDR2 sequences are SEHNR and FQNEAQ (reference sequence).

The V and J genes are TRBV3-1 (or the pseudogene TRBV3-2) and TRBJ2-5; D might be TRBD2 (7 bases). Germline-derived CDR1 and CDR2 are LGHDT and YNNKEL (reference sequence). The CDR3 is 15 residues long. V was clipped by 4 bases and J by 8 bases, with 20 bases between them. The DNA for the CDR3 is TGTGCCAGCAGCCTAATGGCGGGGGCCCGAAATACCCAGTACTTC. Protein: CASSLMAGARNTQYF.

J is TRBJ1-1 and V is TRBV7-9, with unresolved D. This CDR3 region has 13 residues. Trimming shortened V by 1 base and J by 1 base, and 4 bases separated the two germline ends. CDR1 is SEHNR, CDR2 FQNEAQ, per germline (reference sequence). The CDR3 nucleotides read TGTGCCAGCAGCTTAGATCCGAACACTGAAGCTTTCTTT. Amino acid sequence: CASSLDPNTEAFF.